The 3 T cell receptor beta chains below all came from one sample that was sequenced in a study of blood T cell repertoires in COVID-19. The table came from immunoSEQ multiplex PCR; TCRdb's copy has only in-frame clones and leaves some out. In the table there are about 320,000 clones, more than 90% of which are singletons. Sequencing input: PBMCs or T cells enriched from blood (not recorded which). The receptors originated from a man aged 60 to 69 who had recovered from COVID-19.

The genes are TRBV5-6 and TRBJ2-7, with 10 positions matching TRBD1. J lost 2 bases, V lost 2 bases, and 4 bases had no gene match. Germline V gene lookup returns CDR1 SGHDT and CDR2 YYEEEE. This CDR3 contains 15 residues. This CDR3 reads CASSLPGQGPYEQYF. The DNA of the CDR3 is TGTGCCAGCAGCTTACCGGGACAGGGGCCCTACGAGCAGTACTTC.

The chain recombines TRBV7-3 with TRBJ2-1; 14 positions match TRBD2. CDR1 and CDR2 from the germline V gene are SGHTA and FQGTGA. This CDR3 has 16 amino acids. J was trimmed by 9 bases and V by 4 bases; bases with no gene match: 8. The CDR3 DNA sequence: TGTGCCAGCAGCTCCCGACTAGCGGGAGGGATAGGTGAGCAGTTCTTC. Translating gives CASSSRLAGGIGEQFF.

This chain links TRBV19 with TRBJ1-5; 10 bases map to TRBD1. The CDR3 sequence is 16 residues long. Unmatched junction bases numbered 10, after V lost 7 bases and J lost 4 bases. Germline V gives CDR1 LNHDA, CDR2 SQIVND (reference sequence). The CDR3 DNA follows: TGTGCCAGTAATAAGGACAGGGGGACCCCTAATCAGCCCCAGCATTTT. As protein: CASNKDRGTPNQPQHF.